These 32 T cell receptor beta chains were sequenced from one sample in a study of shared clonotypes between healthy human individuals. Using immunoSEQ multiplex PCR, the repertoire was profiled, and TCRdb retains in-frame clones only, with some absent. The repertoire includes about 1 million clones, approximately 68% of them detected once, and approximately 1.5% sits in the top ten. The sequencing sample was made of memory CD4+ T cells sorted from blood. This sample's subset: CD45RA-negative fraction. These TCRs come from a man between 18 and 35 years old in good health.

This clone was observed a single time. CDR3 in amino acids: CSVITGTGDTQYF. The CDR3 nucleotides read TGCAGCGTCATAACCGGGACAGGAGATACGCAGTATTTT. The V and J genes are TRBV29-1 and TRBJ2-3, with 8 bases identical to TRBD1. Germline-derived CDR1 and CDR2 are SQVTM and ANQGSEA. Trimming removed 6 bases from V and 5 bases from J; junction bases left unmatched: 7. This CDR3 has 13 amino acids.

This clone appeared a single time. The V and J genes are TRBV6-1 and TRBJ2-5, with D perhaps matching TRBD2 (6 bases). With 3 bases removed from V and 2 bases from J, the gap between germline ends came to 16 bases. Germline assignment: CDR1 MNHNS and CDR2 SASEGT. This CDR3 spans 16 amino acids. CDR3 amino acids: CASSEPRDLGQETQYF. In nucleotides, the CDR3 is TGTGCCAGCAGTGAGCCCCGGGACTTAGGACAAGAGACCCAGTACTTC.

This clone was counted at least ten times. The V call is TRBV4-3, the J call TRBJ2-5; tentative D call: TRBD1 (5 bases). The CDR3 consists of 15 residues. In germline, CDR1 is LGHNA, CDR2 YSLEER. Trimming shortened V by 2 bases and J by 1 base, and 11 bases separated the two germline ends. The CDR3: CASSQWFQGQETQYF. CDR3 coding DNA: TGCGCCAGCAGCCAATGGTTTCAGGGCCAAGAGACCCAGTACTTC.

CDR3 amino acids: CAWSMGGETQYF. DNA of the CDR3: TGTGCCTGGAGTATGGGGGGAGAGACCCAGTACTTC. This sequence joins TRBV30 and TRBJ2-5, with D possibly matching TRBD2 (6 bases). CDR3 length equals 12 residues. The V and J ends lost 2 bases and 4 bases respectively, with 8 bases between them. The germline V gene encodes CDR1 GTSNPN and CDR2 SVGIG (reference sequence). Combining the CDR3 with reference TRBV30 and TRBJ2-5 gives the whole variable domain SQTIHQWPATLVQPVGSPLSLECTVEGTSNPNLYWYRQAAGRGLQLLFYSVGIGQISSEVPQNLSASRPQDRQFILSSKKLLLSDSGFYLCAWSMGGETQYFGPGTRLLVL.

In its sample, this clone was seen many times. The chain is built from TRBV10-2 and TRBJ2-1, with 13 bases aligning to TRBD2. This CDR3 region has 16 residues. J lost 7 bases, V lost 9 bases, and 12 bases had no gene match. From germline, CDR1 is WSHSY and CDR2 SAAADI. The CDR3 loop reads CASRGTSGIFWNEQFF. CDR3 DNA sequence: TGCGCCAGTAGAGGGACTAGCGGGATCTTCTGGAATGAGCAGTTCTTC.

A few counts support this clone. CDR3: CASSFVQRGGTDTQYF. The CDR3 bases are TGTGCCAGCAGTTTCGTCCAGCGGGGGGGCACAGATACGCAGTATTTT. The chain employs TRBV28 and TRBJ2-3; 9 bases are shared with TRBD2. This CDR3 is 16 amino acids long. J lost 1 base, V lost 3 bases, and 5 bases had no gene match. Germline V gene data show CDR1 as MDHEN and CDR2 as SYDVKM. Complete variable domain (other parts from reference TRBV28 and TRBJ2-3): DVKVTQSSRYLVKRTGEKVFLECVQDMDHENMFWYRQDPGLGLRLIYFSYDVKMKEKGDIPEGYSVSREKKERFSLILESASTNQTSMYLCASSFVQRGGTDTQYFGPGTRLTVL.

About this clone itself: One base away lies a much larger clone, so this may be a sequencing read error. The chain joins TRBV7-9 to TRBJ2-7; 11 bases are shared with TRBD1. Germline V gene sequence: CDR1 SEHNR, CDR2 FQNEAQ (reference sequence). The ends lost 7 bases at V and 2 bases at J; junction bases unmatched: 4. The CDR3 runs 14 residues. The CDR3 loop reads CASTPGQGAYEQYF. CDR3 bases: TGTGCCAGCACCCCGGGACAGGGGGCCTACGAGCAGTACTTC.

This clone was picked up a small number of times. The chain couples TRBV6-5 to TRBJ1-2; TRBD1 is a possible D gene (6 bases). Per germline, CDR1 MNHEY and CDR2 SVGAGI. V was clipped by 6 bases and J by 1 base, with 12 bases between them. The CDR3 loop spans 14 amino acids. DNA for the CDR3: TGTGCCAGCAGCAGGGGAGGGCATAACTATGGCTACACCTTC. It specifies CASSRGGHNYGYTF.

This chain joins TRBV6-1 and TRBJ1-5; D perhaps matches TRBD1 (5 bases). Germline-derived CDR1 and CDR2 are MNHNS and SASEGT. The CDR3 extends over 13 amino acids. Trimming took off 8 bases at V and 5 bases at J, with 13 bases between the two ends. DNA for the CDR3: TGTGCCAGCGGAACAGGAGTCGATCAGCCCCAGCATTTT. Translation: CASGTGVDQPQHF.

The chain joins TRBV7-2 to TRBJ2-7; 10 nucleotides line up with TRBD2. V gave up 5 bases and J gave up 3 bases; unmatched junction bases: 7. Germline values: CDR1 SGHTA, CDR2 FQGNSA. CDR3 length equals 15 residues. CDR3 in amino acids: CASSPTTSGFYEQYF. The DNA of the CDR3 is TGTGCCAGCAGCCCTACGACTAGCGGGTTCTACGAGCAGTACTTC.

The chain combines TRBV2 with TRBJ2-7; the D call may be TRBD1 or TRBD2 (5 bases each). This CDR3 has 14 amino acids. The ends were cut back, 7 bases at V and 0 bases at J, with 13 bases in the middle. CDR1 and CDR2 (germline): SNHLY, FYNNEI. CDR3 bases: TGTGCCAGCACCGTCGGGACGTTCTCCTACGAGCAGTACTTC. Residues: CASTVGTFSYEQYF. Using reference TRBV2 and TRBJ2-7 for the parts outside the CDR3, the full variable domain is EPEVTQTPSHQVTQMGQEVILRCVPISNHLYFYWYRQILGQKVEFLVSFYNNEISEKSEIFDDQFSVERPDGSNFTLKIRSTKLEDSAMYFCASTVGTFSYEQYFGPGTRLTVT.

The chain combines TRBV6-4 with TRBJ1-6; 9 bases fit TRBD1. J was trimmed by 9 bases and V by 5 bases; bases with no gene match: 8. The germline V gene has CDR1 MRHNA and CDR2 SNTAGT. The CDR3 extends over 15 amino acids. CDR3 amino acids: CASSRRDRDGSPLHF. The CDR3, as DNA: TGTGCCAGCAGTCGCCGGGACAGGGATGGTTCACCCCTCCACTTT.

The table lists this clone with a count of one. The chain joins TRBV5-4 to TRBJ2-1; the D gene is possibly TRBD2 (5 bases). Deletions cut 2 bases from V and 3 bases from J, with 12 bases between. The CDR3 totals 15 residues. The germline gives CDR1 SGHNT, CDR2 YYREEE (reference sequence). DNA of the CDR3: TGTGCCAGCAGCTTTAACCTAGCTCTCTACAATGAGCAGTTCTTC. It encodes CASSFNLALYNEQFF.

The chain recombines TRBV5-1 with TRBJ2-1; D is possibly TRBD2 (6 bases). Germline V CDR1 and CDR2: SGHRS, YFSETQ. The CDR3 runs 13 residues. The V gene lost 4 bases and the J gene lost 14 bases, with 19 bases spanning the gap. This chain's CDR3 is CASSMGRGGEEFF. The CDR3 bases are TGCGCCAGCAGCATGGGTAGGGGCGGGGAGGAGTTCTTC.

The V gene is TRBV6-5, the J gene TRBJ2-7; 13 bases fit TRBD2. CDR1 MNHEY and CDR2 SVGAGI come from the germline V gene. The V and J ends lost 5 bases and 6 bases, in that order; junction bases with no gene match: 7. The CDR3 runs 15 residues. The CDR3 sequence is CASSPGTSGISEQYF. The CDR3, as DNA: TGTGCCAGCAGTCCCGGGACTAGCGGGATCTCCGAGCAGTACTTC.

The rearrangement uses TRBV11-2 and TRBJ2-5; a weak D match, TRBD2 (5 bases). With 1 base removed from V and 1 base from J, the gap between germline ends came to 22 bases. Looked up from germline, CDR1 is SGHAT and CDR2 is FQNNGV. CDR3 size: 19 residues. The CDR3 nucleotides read TGTGCCAGCAGCTTAGGGGTCCGTCTAGCCGGGTCTACCCAAGAGACCCAGTACTTC. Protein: CASSLGVRLAGSTQETQYF.

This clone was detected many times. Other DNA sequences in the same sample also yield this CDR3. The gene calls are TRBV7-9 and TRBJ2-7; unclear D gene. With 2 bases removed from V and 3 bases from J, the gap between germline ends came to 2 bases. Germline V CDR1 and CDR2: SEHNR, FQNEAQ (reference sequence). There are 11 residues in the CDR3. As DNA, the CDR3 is TGTGCCAGCAGCTTAAACTACGAGCAGTACTTC. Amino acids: CASSLNYEQYF. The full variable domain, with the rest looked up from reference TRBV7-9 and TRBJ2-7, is DTGVSQNPRHKITKRGQNVTFRCDPISEHNRLYWYRQTLGQGPEFLTYFQNEAQLEKSRLLSDRFSAERPKGSFSTLEIQRTEQGDSAMYLCASSLNYEQYFGPGTRLTVT.

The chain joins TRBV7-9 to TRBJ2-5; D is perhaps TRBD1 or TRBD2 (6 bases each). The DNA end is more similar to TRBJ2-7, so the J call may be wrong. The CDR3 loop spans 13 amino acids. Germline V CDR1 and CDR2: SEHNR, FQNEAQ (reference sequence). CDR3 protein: CASSPLGGSEQYF. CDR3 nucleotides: TGTGCCAGCAGCCCATTGGGGGGCAGCGAGCAGTACTTC.

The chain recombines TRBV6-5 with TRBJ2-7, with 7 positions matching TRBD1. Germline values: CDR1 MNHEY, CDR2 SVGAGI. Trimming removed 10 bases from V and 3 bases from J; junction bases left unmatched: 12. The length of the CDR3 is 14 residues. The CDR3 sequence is CATYSDRANYEQYF. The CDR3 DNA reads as TGTGCCACTTACTCCGACAGGGCGAACTACGAGCAGTACTTC.

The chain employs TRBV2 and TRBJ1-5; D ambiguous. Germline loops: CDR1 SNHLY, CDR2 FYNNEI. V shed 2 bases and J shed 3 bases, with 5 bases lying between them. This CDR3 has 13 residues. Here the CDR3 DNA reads TGTGCCAGCAGTGAACAGCCCAATCAGCCCCAGCATTTT. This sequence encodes CASSEQPNQPQHF.

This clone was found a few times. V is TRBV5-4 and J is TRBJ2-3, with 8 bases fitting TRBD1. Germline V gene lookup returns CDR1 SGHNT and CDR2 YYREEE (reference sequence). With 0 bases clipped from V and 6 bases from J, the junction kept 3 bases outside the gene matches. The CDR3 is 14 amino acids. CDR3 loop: CASSLDRGLDTQYF. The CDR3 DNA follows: TGTGCCAGCAGCTTGGACAGGGGGTTGGATACGCAGTATTTT.

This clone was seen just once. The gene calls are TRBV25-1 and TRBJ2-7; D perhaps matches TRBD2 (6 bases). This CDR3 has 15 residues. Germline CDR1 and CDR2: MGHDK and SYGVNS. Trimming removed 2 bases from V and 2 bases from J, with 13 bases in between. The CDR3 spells CASSEAGRGTYEQYF. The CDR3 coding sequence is TGTGCCAGCAGTGAAGCGGGACGGGGTACCTACGAGCAGTACTTC.

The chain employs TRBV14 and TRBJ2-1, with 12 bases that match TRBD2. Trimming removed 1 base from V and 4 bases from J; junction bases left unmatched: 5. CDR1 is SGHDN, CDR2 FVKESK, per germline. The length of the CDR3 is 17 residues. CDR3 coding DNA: TGTGCCAGCAGCCAAGCCGGGCTAGCGGGGGGGTACAATGAGCAGTTCTTC. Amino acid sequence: CASSQAGLAGGYNEQFF.

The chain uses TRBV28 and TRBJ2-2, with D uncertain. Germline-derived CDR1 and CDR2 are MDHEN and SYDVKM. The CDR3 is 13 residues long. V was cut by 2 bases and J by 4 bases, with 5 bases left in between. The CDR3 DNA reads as TGTGCCAGCAGTTTAGGCCTCACCGGGGAGCTGTTTTTT. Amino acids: CASSLGLTGELFF.

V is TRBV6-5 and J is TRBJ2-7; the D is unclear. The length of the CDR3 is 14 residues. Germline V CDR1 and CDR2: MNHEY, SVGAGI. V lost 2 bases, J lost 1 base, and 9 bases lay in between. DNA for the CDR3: TGTGCCAGCAGTTACGTGGGCGGTTCCTACGAGCAGTACTTC. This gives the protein CASSYVGGSYEQYF.

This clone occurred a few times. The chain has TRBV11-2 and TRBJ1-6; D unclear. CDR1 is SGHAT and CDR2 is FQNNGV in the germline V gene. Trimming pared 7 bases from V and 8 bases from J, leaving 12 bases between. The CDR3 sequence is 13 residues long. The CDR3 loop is CASTLGVDSPLHF. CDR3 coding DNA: TGTGCCAGCACGCTCGGGGTCGATTCACCCCTCCACTTT. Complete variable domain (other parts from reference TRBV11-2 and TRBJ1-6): EAGVAQSPRYKIIEKRQSVAFWCNPISGHATLYWYQQILGQGPKLLIQFQNNGVVDDSQLPKDRFSAERLKGVDSTLKIQPAKLEDSAVYLCASTLGVDSPLHFGNGTRLTVT.

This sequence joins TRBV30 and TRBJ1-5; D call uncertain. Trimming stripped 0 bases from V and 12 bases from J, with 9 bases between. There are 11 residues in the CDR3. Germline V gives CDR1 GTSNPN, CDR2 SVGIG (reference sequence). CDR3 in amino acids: CAWSVKGNQHF. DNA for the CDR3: TGTGCCTGGAGTGTAAAAGGGAACCAGCATTTT.

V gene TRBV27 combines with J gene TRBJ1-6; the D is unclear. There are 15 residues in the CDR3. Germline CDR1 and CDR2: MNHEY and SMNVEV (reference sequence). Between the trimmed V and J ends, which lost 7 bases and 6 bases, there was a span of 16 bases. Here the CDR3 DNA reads TGTGCCAGCACCCCGACGGATTTCAGTAATTCACCCCTCCACTTT. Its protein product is CASTPTDFSNSPLHF.

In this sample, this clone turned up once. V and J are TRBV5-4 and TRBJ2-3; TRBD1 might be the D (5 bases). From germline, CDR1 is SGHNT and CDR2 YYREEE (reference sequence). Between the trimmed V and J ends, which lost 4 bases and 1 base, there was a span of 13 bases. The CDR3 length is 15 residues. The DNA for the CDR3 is TGTGCCAGCAGCCCAGGGCCGGCGGGCACAGATACGCAGTATTTT. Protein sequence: CASSPGPAGTDTQYF.

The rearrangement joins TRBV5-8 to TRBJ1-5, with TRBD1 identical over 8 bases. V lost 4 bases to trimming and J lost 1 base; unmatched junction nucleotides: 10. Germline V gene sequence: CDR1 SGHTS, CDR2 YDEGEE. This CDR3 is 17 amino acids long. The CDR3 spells CASSHRSGGISNQPQHF. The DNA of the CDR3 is TGTGCCAGCAGCCACCGATCAGGGGGCATAAGCAATCAGCCCCAGCATTTT. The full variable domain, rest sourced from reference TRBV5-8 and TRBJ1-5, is EAGVTQSPTHLIKTRGQQATLRCSPISGHTSVYWYQQALGLGLQFLLWYDEGEERNRGNFPPRFSGRQFPNYSSELNVNALELEDSALYLCASSHRSGGISNQPQHFGDGTRLSIL.

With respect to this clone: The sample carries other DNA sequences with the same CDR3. CDR3 residues: CSARDSYEQYF. Here the CDR3 DNA reads TGCAGTGCTAGAGACAGTTACGAGCAGTACTTC. This rearrangement joins TRBV20-1 to TRBJ2-7; D remains ambiguous. V gave up 0 bases and J gave up 4 bases, with 4 bases separating them. Per the germline V gene, CDR1 is DFQATT and CDR2 is SNEGSKA (reference sequence). The CDR3 runs to 11 residues.

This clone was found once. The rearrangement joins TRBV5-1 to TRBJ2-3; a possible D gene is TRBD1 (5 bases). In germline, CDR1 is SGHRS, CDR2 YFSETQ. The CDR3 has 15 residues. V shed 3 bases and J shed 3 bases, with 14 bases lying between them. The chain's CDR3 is CASSSGYAETDTQYF. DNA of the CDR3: TGCGCCAGCAGCTCAGGGTACGCTGAAACAGATACGCAGTATTTT.